One and the same sample provided the 28 T cell receptor beta chains below, sequenced in a study of regulatory T cells in long-lasting Graves disease. Construction of the TCR beta libraries employed iRepertoire HTBI primers in conjunction with Arm-PCR of CDR3 regions. Using its own MiXCR run on the multiplex PCR reads, TCRdb lists one record per CDR3 protein. The sample yields some 350,000 distinct CDR3 sequences, 15% to 20% seen once. Time point specified: newly diagnosed GD, antithyroid drugs for less than 3 months. RNA from PBMCs was the source of the TCR library. These data are also associated with another study on T cells in Graves' hyperthyroidism and ophthalmopathy.

The sequenced sample was peripheral blood mononuclear cells (PBMCs), obtained at new diagnosis, from a patient treated with antithyroid drugs. The receptors originated from a woman between 18 and 29 years old with Graves disease.

This sequence joins TRBV24-1 and TRBJ2-3; 10 bases line up with TRBD2. The germline V gene has CDR1 KGHDR and CDR2 SFDVKD. V dropped 4 bases and J dropped 1; count of bases not matched to a gene: 1. The CDR3 runs 15 residues. In DNA form, the CDR3 reads TGTGCCACCAGTGACACTAGCGGGGGCACAGATACGCAGTATTTT. Its translation: CATSDTSGGTDTQYF.

This clonotype has more than one count but fewer than ten. The chain carries TRBV29-1 and TRBJ2-3; D is ambiguous. There are 11 residues in the CDR3. Germline V CDR1 and CDR2: SQVTM, ANQGSEA. V was cut by 4 bases and J by 4 bases, with 6 bases left in between. As DNA, the CDR3 is TGCAGCGTTGGTACCGCAGATACGCAGTATTTT. It yields the protein CSVGTADTQYF.

At least ten counts were recorded for this clonotype. This chain connects TRBV5-1 to TRBJ1-4; 8 bases agree with TRBD1. This CDR3 is built from 15 residues. V lost 3 bases and J lost 3; bases outside the gene matches: 4. CDR1 and CDR2 from the germline V gene are SGHRS and YFSETQ. The CDR3 sequence is CASSWTGLSNEKLFF. The CDR3 DNA is TGCGCCAGCAGCTGGACAGGGTTGTCTAATGAAAAACTGTTTTTT.

This clonotype was seen at least ten times. This sequence joins TRBV20-1 and TRBJ2-7, with D tentatively TRBD2 (7 bases). CDR3 size: 14 residues. Germline V gene lookup returns CDR1 DFQATT and CDR2 SNEGSKA (reference sequence). Trimming took 3 bases from V and 3 from J, leaving 15 bases between them. The CDR3 nucleotides are TGCAGTGCTAGTCGGGGGGCCCCCTACTACGAGCAGTACTTC. Its translation is CSASRGAPYYEQYF.

This chain joins TRBV11-2 and TRBJ2-4; TRBD1 is a possible D gene (6 bases). The germline V gene encodes CDR1 SGHAT and CDR2 FQNNGV. The CDR3 consists of 14 residues. Trimming cost V 1 base and J 8 bases, with 12 bases left between them. Written as DNA, the CDR3 is TGTGCCAGCAGCTTAGTACAGGGATCGGACATTCAGTACTTC. Its translation is CASSLVQGSDIQYF.

This chain connects TRBV2 to TRBJ2-1, with a weak D call TRBD2 (6 bases). CDR1 and CDR2 from the germline V gene are SNHLY and FYNNEI. V shed 10 bases and J shed 9 bases, with 16 bases lying between them. The CDR3 contains 12 residues. Here the CDR3 reads CATSGTPSEQFF. CDR3 coding DNA: TGTGCCACATCCGGGACTCCCAGTGAGCAGTTCTTC.

This clonotype came up many times. This chain joins TRBV20-1 and TRBJ1-3; a weak D match, TRBD1 (5 bases). This CDR3 spans 14 amino acids. From germline, CDR1 is DFQATT and CDR2 SNEGSKA (reference sequence). V lost 4 bases and J 4 bases, leaving 14 bases between the germline ends. CDR3 DNA: TGCAGTGCTACACGCCGGGACGAAGGAAACACCATATATTTT. Encoded protein: CSATRRDEGNTIYF.

This clonotype was seen more than once but under ten times. The rearrangement uses TRBV2 and TRBJ2-3; 11 positions match TRBD2. Germline V gene sequence: CDR1 SNHLY, CDR2 FYNNEI. V dropped 5 bases and J dropped 4; count of bases not matched to a gene: 2. The CDR3 has 14 residues. In DNA form, the CDR3 reads TGTGCCAGCAGTCTAGCGGGGGGAGCAGATACGCAGTATTTT. Translation: CASSLAGGADTQYF. The complete variable domain, with remaining parts taken from reference TRBV2 and TRBJ2-3, reads EPEVTQTPSHQVTQMGQEVILRCVPISNHLYFYWYRQILGQKVEFLVSFYNNEISEKSEIFDDQFSVERPDGSNFTLKIRSTKLEDSAMYFCASSLAGGADTQYFGPGTRLTVL.

This clonotype was seen repeatedly, ten times or more. This chain connects TRBV20-1 to TRBJ2-1; 11 nucleotides line up with TRBD2. This CDR3 spans 14 amino acids. Germline CDR1 is DFQATT and CDR2 is SNEGSKA (reference sequence). Losses at the gene ends were 5 bases for V and 9 bases for J; bases not matched to a gene: 9. CDR3 sequence reads: CSAPSLAGGREQFF. In DNA, the CDR3 is TGCAGTGCTCCCTCGCTAGCGGGGGGCCGTGAGCAGTTCTTC.

The sample holds many counts of this clonotype. The chain couples TRBV11-2 to TRBJ2-3, with a tentative D call TRBD2 (6 bases). V lost 5 bases to trimming and J lost 0 bases, with 15 bases between them. The CDR3 has 16 residues. CDR1 is SGHAT and CDR2 is FQNNGV in the germline V gene. CDR3 amino acids: CASSRWGEPSTDTQYF. The CDR3 DNA is TGTGCCAGCAGCCGTTGGGGGGAGCCTAGCACAGATACGCAGTATTTT.

This clonotype was counted at least ten times. The rearrangement uses TRBV30 and TRBJ2-5; the match to TRBD2 covers 7 bases. CDR1 is GTSNPN and CDR2 is SVGIG in the germline V gene (reference sequence). Losses at the gene ends were 0 bases for V and 0 bases for J; bases not matched to a gene: 7. The CDR3 is 16 amino acids. The CDR3 loop reads CAWSVRGGGNQETQYF. CDR3 DNA: TGTGCCTGGAGTGTACGCGGCGGGGGAAACCAAGAGACCCAGTACTTC.

This clonotype was counted at least ten times. The V gene is TRBV11-2, the J gene TRBJ2-4; 7 bases agree with TRBD1. This CDR3 has 14 amino acids. Unmatched junction bases numbered 10, after V lost 5 bases and J lost 9 bases. Germline assignment: CDR1 SGHAT and CDR2 FQNNGV. The CDR3, as DNA: TGTGCCAGCAGCCCGCGACAGGGAGCATCCATTCAGTACTTC. This gives the protein CASSPRQGASIQYF.

This clonotype was seen ten or more times. The rearrangement joins TRBV5-1 to TRBJ2-1; either TRBD1 or TRBD2 may fit D (5 bases each). CDR3 length equals 15 residues. In germline, CDR1 is SGHRS, CDR2 YFSETQ. The V and J ends lost 0 bases and 5 bases respectively, with 12 bases between them. This chain's CDR3 is CASSLAGQRNNEQFF. DNA for the CDR3: TGCGCCAGCAGCTTGGCGGGGCAGAGAAACAATGAGCAGTTCTTC.

This clonotype was recorded at least ten times. This chain links TRBV12-3 or TRBV12-4 with TRBJ1-6; a possible D gene is TRBD1 (5 bases). V was pared by 3 bases and J by 7 bases, with 10 bases between. The CDR3 covers 14 residues. The CDR3 bases are TGTGCCAGCAGTTTGCGGGGGTTGAATTCACCCCTCCACTTT. Its protein is CASSLRGLNSPLHF.

This clonotype was seen at least ten times. The chain combines TRBV5-5 with TRBJ1-2; D gene ambiguous. V dropped 2 bases and J dropped 4 bases, with 9 bases sitting between them. Germline-derived CDR1 and CDR2 are SGHKS and YYEKEE (reference sequence). This CDR3 has 13 amino acids. The CDR3 loop reads CASSLGQTYGYTF. In DNA form, the CDR3 reads TGTGCCAGCAGCTTAGGGCAGACCTATGGCTACACCTTC.

This clonotype was picked up many times. V usage is TRBV20-1 and J usage is TRBJ2-1; unclear D gene. The CDR3 is 15 amino acids. Trimming removed 0 bases at V and 1 base at J, with 10 bases between. Germline CDR1 and CDR2: DFQATT and SNEGSKA (reference sequence). The CDR3 nucleotides are TGCAGTGCTAGAGACCATGAGGTGTCCTACAATGAGCAGTTCTTC. Amino acid sequence: CSARDHEVSYNEQFF.

This clonotype was seen at least ten times. The chain is built from TRBV11-2 and TRBJ2-7; D unclear. Germline-derived CDR1 and CDR2 are SGHAT and FQNNGV. This CDR3 spans 12 amino acids. V was clipped by 1 base and J by 6 bases, with 7 bases between them. Written as DNA, the CDR3 is TGTGCCAGCAGCTTAGGCGTTTCCGAGCAGTACTTC. As protein: CASSLGVSEQYF.

The rearrangement joins TRBV20-1 to TRBJ2-3; D unclear. V lost 7 bases, J lost 6 bases, and 8 bases lay in between. CDR1 is DFQATT, CDR2 SNEGSKA, per germline (reference sequence). The CDR3 runs to 10 residues. CDR3 residues: CSGSLDTQYF. The CDR3 region has the DNA TGCAGTGGGTCGTTGGATACGCAGTATTTT.

This clonotype was picked up many times. This sequence joins TRBV5-1 and TRBJ2-3; TRBD1 agrees at 8 bases. The CDR3 has 15 residues. Germline trimming cut 4 bases from V and 8 bases from J; bases unmatched to any gene: 12. Germline CDR1 SGHRS, CDR2 YFSETQ. CDR3 bases: TGCGCCAGCAGCAAGACAGGGGACGATGGTGCTACGCAGTATTTT. Its translation is CASSKTGDDGATQYF. Full variable domain (missing parts from reference TRBV5-1 and TRBJ2-3): KAGVTQTPRYLIKTRGQQVTLSCSPISGHRSVSWYQQTPGQGLQFLFEYFSETQRNKGNFPGRFSGRQFSNSRSEMNVSTLELGDSALYLCASSKTGDDGATQYFGPGTRLTVL.

The chain recombines TRBV7-6 with TRBJ2-2; 9 nucleotides line up with TRBD1. The CDR3 is 17 amino acids. Germline V lookup: CDR1 SGHVS, CDR2 FNYEAQ. V was pared by 4 bases and J by 6 bases, with 12 bases of the junction left unmatched. The CDR3 protein is CASSSKQTGGSSGELFF. The DNA for the CDR3 is TGTGCCAGCAGCTCCAAACAAACAGGGGGCAGCTCCGGGGAGCTGTTTTTT.

This rearrangement joins TRBV6-2 or TRBV6-3 to TRBJ2-1; 7 positions agree with TRBD2. With V trimmed by 4 bases and J by 7 bases, 7 bases remained unmatched. Germline V gene data show CDR1 as MNHEY and CDR2 as SVGEGT. The CDR3 totals 14 residues. The CDR3 bases are TGTGCCAGCAGTTTTGGCGGGAGTTTGAATGAGCAGTTCTTC. Translated, it gives CASSFGGSLNEQFF.

This clonotype was seen more than once but under ten times. This rearrangement joins TRBV29-1 to TRBJ1-2; 8 bases are a match to TRBD1. Germline V lookup: CDR1 SQVTM, CDR2 ANQGSEA. This CDR3 region has 12 residues. This CDR3 reads CSYRGVAYGYTF. In nucleotides, the CDR3 is TGCAGTTACAGGGGGGTTGCCTATGGCTACACCTTC.

The sample holds many counts of this clonotype. The chain links TRBV6-5 to TRBJ1-1; TRBD1 matches at 8 bases. The CDR3 extends over 16 amino acids. V shed 4 bases and J 1 base; nucleotides not matched to a gene: 8. CDR1 and CDR2 from the germline V gene are MNHEY and SVGAGI. CDR3 region: CASSSKPGTGNTEAFF. The CDR3 DNA reads as TGTGCCAGCAGTTCTAAACCCGGGACAGGGAACACTGAAGCTTTCTTT.

This clonotype came up many times. The V and J genes are TRBV20-1 and TRBJ2-1; TRBD2 aligns across 10 bases. The CDR3 sequence is 17 residues long. V dropped 2 bases and J dropped 11; count of bases not matched to a gene: 18. CDR1 and CDR2 (germline): DFQATT, SNEGSKA (reference sequence). DNA of the CDR3: TGCAGTGCTAGAAGGACCACTAGCGGGGAGGGGAAAGTGAAGCAGTTCTTC. Translation: CSARRTTSGEGKVKQFF.

With regard to this clonotype: With a far larger clone one base away, a read error is the likely cause. This chain joins TRBV7-2 and TRBJ2-7; D might be TRBD2 (5 bases). The V end lost 1 base, the J end lost 7 bases, and 17 bases lay between the germline ends. Germline lookup yields CDR1 SGHTA and CDR2 FQGNSA. This CDR3 has 15 residues. This CDR3 is CASSLDSVSYNEQYF. CDR3 bases: TGTGCCAGCAGCTTAGATAGCGTGTCCTACAATGAGCAGTACTTC.

This clonotype was counted many times. The gene calls are TRBV9 and TRBJ1-1, with 10 positions matching TRBD1. After removal of 1 base from V and 4 bases from J, the junction contained 4 bases not matched to a gene. Germline lookup yields CDR1 SGDLS and CDR2 YYNGEE. This CDR3 comprises 15 residues. As DNA, the CDR3 is TGTGCCAGCAGCGTATTGGACAGGGGGGGCACTGAAGCTTTCTTT. Amino acids: CASSVLDRGGTEAFF.

This clonotype was seen a handful of times. The chain links TRBV2 to TRBJ2-1, with D tentatively TRBD2 (6 bases). Germline assignment: CDR1 SNHLY and CDR2 FYNNEI. CDR3 length equals 15 residues. V was shortened by 4 bases and J by 0 bases, with 10 bases between the two germline ends. CDR3 region: CASSADGSSYNEQFF. As DNA, the CDR3 is TGTGCCAGCAGTGCGGACGGGAGCTCCTACAATGAGCAGTTCTTC. Looking up the rest from reference TRBV2 and TRBJ2-1 gives the full variable domain: EPEVTQTPSHQVTQMGQEVILRCVPISNHLYFYWYRQILGQKVEFLVSFYNNEISEKSEIFDDQFSVERPDGSNFTLKIRSTKLEDSAMYFCASSADGSSYNEQFFGPGTRLTVL.

This clonotype turned up a few times. V usage is TRBV27 and J usage is TRBJ2-3; D is unresolved. Germline CDR1 reads MNHEY; CDR2 reads SMNVEV (reference sequence). The CDR3 sequence is 16 residues long. The V and J ends lost 1 base and 6 bases respectively, with 17 bases between them. In DNA form, the CDR3 reads TGTGCCAGCAGTTTATTTATCAATGCCGCCTCCGATACGCAGTATTTT. Its protein is CASSLFINAASDTQYF.